What follows describes a single T cell receptor (beta chain). Sequencing used immunoSEQ multiplex PCR; TCRdb keeps in-frame clones, though not all of them. The sample consists of about 270,000 clones, about four fifths of them appearing once. This entry belongs to a study of blood T cell repertoires in COVID-19. Germline CDR1 is MGHRA and CDR2 is YSYEKL. V trimming: 4 bases; J trimming: 5 bases; junction bases outside the gene matches: 5. CDR3 length equals 14 residues. The receptor's source is a woman younger than 35 with acute or convalescent COVID-19. Material: peripheral blood. The chain carries TRBV4-1 and TRBJ2-7; 10 bases agree with TRBD1. CDR3 loop: CASSLGTGVDEQYF. The CDR3 region has the DNA TGCGCCAGCAGCCTCGGGACAGGGGTAGACGAGCAGTACTTC.